This T cell receptor beta chain appears in the sequencing data of a study of blood T cell repertoires in COVID-19 (TCRdb year 2020). For the wider study: Samples covering the acute and convalescent phases of COVID-19 were provided by collaborators in the United States, Italy and Spain. Deeply sampled blood TCRbeta repertoires from subjects exposed to, actively infected with, or recovered from COVID-19 were included in the dataset. The repertoires were released in a freely available public database meant as a resource for research on the immune response to SARS-CoV-2. A de-identified subject ID, COVID-19 status, age in years and sex were almost always included in the sample metadata. Samples were obtained from the ongoing ImmuneRACE study (first 160 participants) and from some 1,300 subjects provided by 6 global collaborators. The prospective study material was composed of cDNA or gDNA derived from T cells, B-cell-depleted T cells, or PBMCs. Where available, HLA class I and class II types were taken from metadata supplied by the sample provider and were not determined by assay-based typing.

CDR1 and CDR2 are read off the germline V gene as MNHEY and SVGAGI. The CDR3 has 10 amino acids, counting the end cysteine and phenylalanine. This entry keeps only the CDR3 DNA: 30 bases, framed from base 1. Between the V and J ends, shortened by 4 bases and 12 bases respectively, the junction contains 8 bases. What the work shows at the level of the full study, not this receptor alone: How much clinical and demographic metadata was included differed by source and by participant, and the metadata was provided uncurated.

TCRbeta CDR3 regions were amplified from genomic DNA using the immunoSEQ Assay, a bias-controlled multiplex PCR. Per the original workflow: Within the assay, amplification of reference gene primers was used to estimate how many nucleated cells each sample contained. Sequence reads were collapsed and filtered to measure the absolute abundance of every unique TCRbeta CDR3 rearrangement. Productive Simpson clonality was computed per sample as the square root of Simpson's diversity index over productive rearrangements. TCRdb re-hosts the immuneACCESS table, in-frame sequences only. Its copies lack some clones; in the studies checked, an unresolved V gene accounts for under half of them, and the cause for the rest is not known. V and J calls and clone size are as listed in that table; D and trimming were resolved from the DNA. The sample table records tens of thousands of clones; 80% to 90% of these occur just once. The leading ten clones occupy around 9.2% of the sample.

Whole blood was collected in K2EDTA tubes by collaborating institutions according to the institutions' own protocols. For TCRbeta analysis, collaborators shipped samples as frozen whole blood, isolated PBMCs, or DNA extracted from either of those sample types. Comments on this clone: Its antigen remains undetermined. Base qualities are not recorded, but no much larger clone differs from it by a single base.

This sequence uses TRBV6-5 and TRBJ2-3; D gene: possibly TRBD2, on 5 matching bases. Sequencing input: peripheral blood. This TCR was recovered from a human donor in a cohort sampled during active COVID-19. CDR3 protein: CASSSGLQYF. The DNA sequence is given as TGTGCCAGCAGTTCCGGACTCCAGTATTTT.